This TCR beta chain was retrieved from a study of T cell responses to AZD1222 COVID-19 vaccine. Study observations and caveats: Among those given AZD1222, only five to seven were seropositive at baseline.

This CDR3 is built from 15 residues. Sequencing used immunoSEQ multiplex PCR; TCRdb keeps in-frame clones, though not all of them. The sample shows 150,000 or so clones, 89% of them seen only once. About this clone: The target antigen is unknown.

The rearrangement joins TRBV21-1 to TRBJ1-1. TRBV21-1 is noted as a pseudogene. This sample comprised peripheral blood, obtained on day 0 of AZD1222 vaccination. This TCR was sampled from an adult in good health. The CDR3 sequence: CASSKVGGADTEAFF. CDR3 nucleotide sequence: TGTGCCAGCAGCAAAGTGGGAGGGGCAGACACTGAAGCTTTCTTT.